This record concerns one T cell receptor beta chain sequence. Germline lookup yields CDR1 LGHDT and CDR2 YNNKEL (reference sequence). The V end lost 1 base, the J end lost 5 bases, and 8 bases lay between the germline ends. This CDR3 has 13 residues. The data derive from a study of blood T cell repertoires in COVID-19. TCRdb keeps only in-frame clones here, not all; method: immunoSEQ multiplex PCR. The sample yields 200,000 or so clones, around nine tenths seen once. The genes are TRBV3-1 (or the pseudogene TRBV3-2) and TRBJ1-1; tentatively, D is TRBD1 (5 bases). Material: peripheral blood. This receptor was identified in a woman aged 35 to 49 who had recovered from COVID-19. The CDR3 bases are TGTGCCAGCAGCCAAGTAGACAGAACTGAAGCTTTCTTT. Translating it yields CASSQVDRTEAFF.